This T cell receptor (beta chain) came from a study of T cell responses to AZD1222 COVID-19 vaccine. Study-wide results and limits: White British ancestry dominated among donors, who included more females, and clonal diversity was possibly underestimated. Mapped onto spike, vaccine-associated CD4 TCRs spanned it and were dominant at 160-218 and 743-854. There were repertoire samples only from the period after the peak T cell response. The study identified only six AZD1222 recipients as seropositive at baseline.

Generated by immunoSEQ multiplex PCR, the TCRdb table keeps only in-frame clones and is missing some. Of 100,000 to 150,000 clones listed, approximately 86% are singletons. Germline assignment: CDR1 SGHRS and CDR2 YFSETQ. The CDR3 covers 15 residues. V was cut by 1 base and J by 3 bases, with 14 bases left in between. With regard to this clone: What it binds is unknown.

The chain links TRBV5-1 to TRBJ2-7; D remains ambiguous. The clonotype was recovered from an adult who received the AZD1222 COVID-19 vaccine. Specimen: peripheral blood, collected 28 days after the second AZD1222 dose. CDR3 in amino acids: CASSLSTQSFYEQYF. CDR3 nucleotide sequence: TGCGCCAGCAGCTTGAGTACACAGTCGTTCTACGAGCAGTACTTC.